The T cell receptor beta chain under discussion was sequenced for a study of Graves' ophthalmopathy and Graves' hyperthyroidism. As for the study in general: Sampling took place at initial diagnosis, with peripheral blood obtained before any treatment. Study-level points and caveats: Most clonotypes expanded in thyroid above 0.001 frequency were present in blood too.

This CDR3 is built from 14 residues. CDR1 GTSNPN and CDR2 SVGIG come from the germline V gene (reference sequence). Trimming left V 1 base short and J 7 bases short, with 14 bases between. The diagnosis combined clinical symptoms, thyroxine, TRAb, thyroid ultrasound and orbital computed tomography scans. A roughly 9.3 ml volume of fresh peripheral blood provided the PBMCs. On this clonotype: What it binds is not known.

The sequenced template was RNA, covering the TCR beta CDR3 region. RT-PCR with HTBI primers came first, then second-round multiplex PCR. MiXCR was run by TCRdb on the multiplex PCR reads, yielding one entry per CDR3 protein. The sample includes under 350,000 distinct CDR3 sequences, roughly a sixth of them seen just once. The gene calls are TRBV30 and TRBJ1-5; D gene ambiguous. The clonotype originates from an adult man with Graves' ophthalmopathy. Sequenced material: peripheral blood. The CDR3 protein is CAWSGNRVNQPQHF. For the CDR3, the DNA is TGTGCCTGGAGTGGTAATCGGGTTAACCAGCCCCAGCATTTT.